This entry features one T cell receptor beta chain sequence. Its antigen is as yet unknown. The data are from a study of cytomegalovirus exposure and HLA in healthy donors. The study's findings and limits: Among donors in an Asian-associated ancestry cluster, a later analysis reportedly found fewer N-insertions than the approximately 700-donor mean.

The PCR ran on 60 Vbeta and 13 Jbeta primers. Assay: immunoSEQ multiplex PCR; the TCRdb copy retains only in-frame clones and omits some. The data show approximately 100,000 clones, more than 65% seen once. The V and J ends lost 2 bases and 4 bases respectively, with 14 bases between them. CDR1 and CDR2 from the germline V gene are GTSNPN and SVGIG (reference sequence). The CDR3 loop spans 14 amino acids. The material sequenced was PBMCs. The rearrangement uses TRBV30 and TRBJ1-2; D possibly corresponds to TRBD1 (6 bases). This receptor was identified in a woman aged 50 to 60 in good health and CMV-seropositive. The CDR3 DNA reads TGTGCCTGGAGTCCCGGCAGGGGATCCTATGGCTACACCTTC. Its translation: CAWSPGRGSYGYTF.